This entry lists 19 T cell receptor beta chains sequenced from one sample in a study of identical twins. TCRdb re-derived calls from the 5' RACE reads in MiXCR, one entry per CDR3 protein. In the table there are about 810,000 distinct CDR3 sequences, roughly an eighth of which are singletons. The sample was also reused in another study, on yellow fever vaccine responses in identical twins.

The sample comprised PBMCs. These TCRs come from a woman between 18 and 29 years old in good health.

This clonotype has more than one count but fewer than ten. V is TRBV4-2 and J is TRBJ2-1; D is possibly TRBD1 or TRBD2 (8 bases each). Between the trimmed V and J ends, which lost 3 bases and 6 bases, there was a span of 27 bases. Per the germline V gene, CDR1 is LGHNA and CDR2 is YNFKEQ. The CDR3 runs 19 residues. CDR3 in amino acids: CASSHRGQSGRGPRNEQFF. CDR3 nucleotide sequence: TGTGCCAGCAGCCACAGGGGGCAGAGCGGGAGAGGGCCTCGCAATGAGCAGTTCTTC.

The rearrangement uses TRBV6-5 and TRBJ2-1; 8 bases align to TRBD1. CDR1 is MNHEY, CDR2 SVGAGI, per germline. The CDR3 has 16 amino acids. Germline trimming cut 0 bases from V and 7 bases from J; bases unmatched to any gene: 8. CDR3 coding DNA: TGTGCCAGCAGTTACTCGAAAGGACAGGGCTTGAATGAGCAGTTCTTC. Its protein product is CASSYSKGQGLNEQFF.

The chain links TRBV2 to TRBJ2-1; D may match TRBD1 or TRBD2 (5 bases each). V lost 4 bases, J lost 15 bases, and 28 bases lay in between. This CDR3 contains 16 residues. Germline V CDR1 and CDR2: SNHLY, FYNNEI. The CDR3 nucleotides read TGTGCCAGCAGTGGGGGTGGGTTCAGGGCTACTAGTTCGAGGTTCTTC. It yields the protein CASSGGGFRATSSRFF.

This clonotype has just a few counts. CDR3 bases: TGTGCCAGCAGCCCCGCGGCAGGCGTCGGGGAGCTGTTTTTT. Amino acids: CASSPAAGVGELFF. The V call is TRBV7-6, the J call TRBJ2-2; D remains ambiguous. The germline V gene encodes CDR1 SGHVS and CDR2 FNYEAQ. The CDR3 runs to 14 residues. Trimming removed 5 bases from V and 7 bases from J, with 14 bases in between.

The V call is TRBV5-1, the J call TRBJ2-2, with 7 positions matching TRBD1. The junction had 5 bases not matched to a gene; V was cut back by 4 bases and J by 2 bases. The CDR3 consists of 15 residues. Per the germline V gene, CDR1 is SGHRS and CDR2 is YFSETQ. The DNA for the CDR3 is TGCGCCAGCAGCCCCGACAGGGTCAACACCGGGGAGCTGTTTTTT. Its translation is CASSPDRVNTGELFF. The complete variable domain, with remaining parts taken from reference TRBV5-1 and TRBJ2-2, reads KAGVTQTPRYLIKTRGQQVTLSCSPISGHRSVSWYQQTPGQGLQFLFEYFSETQRNKGNFPGRFSGRQFSNSRSEMNVSTLELGDSALYLCASSPDRVNTGELFFGEGSRLTVL.

The J gene is TRBJ2-1, the V gene TRBV10-2; TRBD2 matches at 9 bases. The CDR3 runs to 15 residues. Germline V CDR1 and CDR2: WSHSY, SAAADI. V dropped 7 bases and J dropped 5; count of bases not matched to a gene: 9. The chain's CDR3 is CASTSSGRRDNEQFF. The CDR3 DNA follows: TGCGCCAGCACTAGTAGCGGGAGACGAGACAATGAGCAGTTCTTC.

The rearrangement uses TRBV3-1 and TRBJ2-1; TRBD2 matches 10 bases. Germline CDR1 is LGHDT and CDR2 is YNNKEL (reference sequence). The CDR3 runs 14 residues. V lost 7 bases, J lost 4 bases, and 4 bases stayed unmatched. CDR3 coding DNA: TGTGCCAGCACCGTAGCGGGGGGTTACAATGAGCAGTTCTTC. Amino acids: CASTVAGGYNEQFF.

This clonotype showed up many times. The CDR3 protein is CASSLFGSGSGFNTDTQYF. CDR3 coding DNA: TGTGCCAGCAGTTTATTTGGTTCGGGTAGCGGGTTTAACACAGATACGCAGTATTTT. The V and J genes are TRBV27 and TRBJ2-3, with TRBD2 identical over 7 bases. The germline CDR1 and CDR2 sequences are MNHEY and SMNVEV (reference sequence). The CDR3 length is 19 residues. Unmatched junction bases numbered 15, after V lost 1 base and J lost 2 bases.

In DNA, the CDR3 is TGTGCCAGCAGCTTATCGGGGGGGGAGTCTGAGCAGTTCTTC. Translation gives CASSLSGGESEQFF. This chain links TRBV7-8 with TRBJ2-1; 8 positions match TRBD2. This CDR3 contains 14 residues. The germline gives CDR1 SGHVS, CDR2 FQNEAQ. With V trimmed by 2 bases and J by 9 bases, 6 bases remained unmatched.

The V gene is TRBV12-3 or TRBV12-4, the J gene TRBJ2-1; 10 nucleotides line up with TRBD2. The CDR3 is made up of 15 amino acids. V gave up 8 bases and J gave up 0 bases; unmatched junction bases: 4. CDR3 coding DNA: TGTGCCAGCGCGCCTAGCGGGAGCTCCTACAATGAGCAGTTCTTC. Encoded protein: CASAPSGSSYNEQFF.

The count of this clonotype is one. The chain recombines TRBV7-6 with TRBJ2-2, with TRBD2 identical over 9 bases. This CDR3 has 20 amino acids. The germline gives CDR1 SGHVS, CDR2 FNYEAQ. J gave up 6 bases and V 1 base, and 18 bases lay outside the gene matches. Written as DNA, the CDR3 is TGTGCCAGCAGCTTAGGGTCGCCTAGCGGGATGGTAGTAAGTTCCGGGGAGCTGTTTTTT. Its translation: CASSLGSPSGMVVSSGELFF.

The CDR3 nucleotides read TGTGCCACCAACAGGGGTGACGGCTACACCTTC. Its protein product is CATNRGDGYTF. The chain couples TRBV15 to TRBJ1-2; 7 bases align to TRBD1. The trim removed 7 bases at V and 8 bases at J, leaving 4 bases unmatched. This CDR3 contains 11 residues. CDR1 and CDR2 from the germline V gene are LNHNV and YYDKDF (reference sequence).

V is TRBV29-1 and J is TRBJ2-3; the match to TRBD1 covers 7 bases. The germline gives CDR1 SQVTM, CDR2 ANQGSEA. This CDR3 is 15 amino acids long. V trimming: 5 bases; J trimming: 0 bases; junction bases outside the gene matches: 8. The CDR3 nucleotides read TGCAGCGTTAAGGTGTCGGGACAGAGCACAGATACGCAGTATTTT. As protein: CSVKVSGQSTDTQYF.

This chain uses TRBV12-3 or TRBV12-4 with TRBJ2-1, with a possible D match to TRBD1 (6 bases). With 8 bases removed from V and 0 bases from J, the gap between germline ends came to 17 bases. CDR3 length: 16 residues. The CDR3 coding sequence is TGTGCCAGCCAGGTCTTGGGACACCACTCCTACAATGAGCAGTTCTTC. This translates into CASQVLGHHSYNEQFF.

This clonotype came up many times. The CDR3 DNA reads as TGTGCCACCAGCCGGTTCGACAGAACAGATACGCAGTATTTT. Protein product: CATSRFDRTDTQYF. The genes are TRBV15 and TRBJ2-3, with D tentatively TRBD1 (5 bases). The V end was cut by 5 bases, the J end by 3 bases, with 12 bases between. CDR1 is LNHNV, CDR2 YYDKDF, per germline (reference sequence). This CDR3 comprises 14 residues.

The sample holds a few counts of this clonotype. The chain uses TRBV6-1 and TRBJ2-7; the match to TRBD1 covers 7 bases. Germline CDR1 is MNHNS and CDR2 is SASEGT. The V segment lost 2 bases and the J segment 0 bases; nucleotides outside the gene matches: 7. This CDR3 region has 16 residues. CDR3: CASSEWTGVSSYEQYV. In nucleotides, the CDR3 is TGTGCCAGCAGTGAATGGACAGGCGTGAGCTCCTACGAGCAGTACGTC.

This chain connects TRBV6-5 to TRBJ1-2; D is ambiguous. The CDR3 loop spans 14 amino acids. Germline V gene data show CDR1 as MNHEY and CDR2 as SVGAGI. Trimming took 2 bases from V and 8 from J, leaving 15 bases between them. The CDR3 DNA is TGTGCCAGCAGTTACGGAGGACGGCTGGGCGGCTACACCTTC. It yields the protein CASSYGGRLGGYTF.

In DNA, the CDR3 is TGCAGTGCTAGGCCCCCGGCGGGAGGGCCCCGGGATACGCAGTATTTT. Its protein product is CSARPPAGGPRDTQYF. V is TRBV20-1 and J is TRBJ2-3; TRBD2 aligns across 9 bases. Losses at the gene ends were 3 bases for V and 6 bases for J; bases not matched to a gene: 13. The CDR3 spans 16 residues. Germline V gene data show CDR1 as DFQATT and CDR2 as SNEGSKA (reference sequence).

This clonotype was observed once. The V gene is TRBV11-1, the J gene TRBJ2-3; TRBD1 aligns across 12 bases. In germline, CDR1 is SGHAT, CDR2 FQDESV (reference sequence). The CDR3 is 19 residues long. Trimming at V came to 4 bases and at J to 3 bases, leaving 14 bases not matched to a gene. The CDR3 protein is CASSSGTGGARLWTDTQYF. CDR3 coding DNA: TGTGCCAGCAGCTCGGGGACAGGGGGCGCGAGATTATGGACAGATACGCAGTATTTT.